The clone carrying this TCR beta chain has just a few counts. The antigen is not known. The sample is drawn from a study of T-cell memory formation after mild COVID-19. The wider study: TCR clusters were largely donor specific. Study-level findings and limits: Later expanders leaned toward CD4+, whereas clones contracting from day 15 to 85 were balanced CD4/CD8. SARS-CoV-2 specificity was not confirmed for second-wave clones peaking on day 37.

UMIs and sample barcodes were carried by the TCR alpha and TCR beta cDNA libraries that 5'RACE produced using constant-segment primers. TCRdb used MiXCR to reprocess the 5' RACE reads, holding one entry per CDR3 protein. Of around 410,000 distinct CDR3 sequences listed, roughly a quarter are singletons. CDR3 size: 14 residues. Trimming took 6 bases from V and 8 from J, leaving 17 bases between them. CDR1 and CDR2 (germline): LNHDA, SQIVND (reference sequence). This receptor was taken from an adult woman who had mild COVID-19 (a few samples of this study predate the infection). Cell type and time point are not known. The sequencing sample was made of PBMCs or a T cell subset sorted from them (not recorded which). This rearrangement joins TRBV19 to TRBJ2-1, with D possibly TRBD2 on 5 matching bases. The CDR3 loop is CASSPGIIGDEQFF. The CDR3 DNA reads TGTGCCAGTAGCCCCGGGATCATCGGCGATGAGCAGTTCTTC. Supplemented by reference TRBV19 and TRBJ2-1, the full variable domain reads DGGITQSPKYLFRKEGQNVTLSCEQNLNHDAMYWYRQDPGQGLRLIYYSQIVNDFQKGDIAEGYSVSREKKESFPLTVTSAQKNPTAFYLCASSPGIIGDEQFFGPGTRLTVL.